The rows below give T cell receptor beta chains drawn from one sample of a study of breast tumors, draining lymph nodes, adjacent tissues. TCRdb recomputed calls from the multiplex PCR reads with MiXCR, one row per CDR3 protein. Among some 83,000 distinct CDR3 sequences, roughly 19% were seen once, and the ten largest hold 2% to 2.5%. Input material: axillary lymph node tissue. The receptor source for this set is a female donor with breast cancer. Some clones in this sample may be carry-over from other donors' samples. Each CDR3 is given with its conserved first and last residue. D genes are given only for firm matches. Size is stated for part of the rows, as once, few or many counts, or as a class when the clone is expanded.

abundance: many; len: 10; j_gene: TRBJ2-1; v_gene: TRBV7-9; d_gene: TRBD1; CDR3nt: TGTGCCAGCAGCGACAGGGTAGGGTTCTTC; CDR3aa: CASSDRVGFF
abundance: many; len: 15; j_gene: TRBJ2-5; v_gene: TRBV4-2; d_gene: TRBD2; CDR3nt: TGTGCCAGCAGCCAAGATCCCACTAGCGAAGAGACCCAGTACTTC; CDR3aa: CASSQDPTSEETQYF
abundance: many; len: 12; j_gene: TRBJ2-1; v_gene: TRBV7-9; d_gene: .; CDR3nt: TGTGCCAGCAGCTTACGGGCGGGGGAGCAGTTCTTC; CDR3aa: CASSLRAGEQFF
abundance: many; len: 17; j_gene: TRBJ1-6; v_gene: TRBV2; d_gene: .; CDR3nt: TGTGCCAGCAGTGAAGTTTGGTCGGGGGGGCATAATTCACCCCTCCACTTT; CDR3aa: CASSEVWSGGHNSPLHF
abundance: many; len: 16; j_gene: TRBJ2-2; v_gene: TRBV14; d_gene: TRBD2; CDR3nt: TGTGCCAGCAGCCAAGGCGCGGGAGTGAGGGCCGGGGAGCTGTTTTTT; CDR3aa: CASSQGAGVRAGELFF
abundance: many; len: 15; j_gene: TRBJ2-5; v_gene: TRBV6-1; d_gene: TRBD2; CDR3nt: TGTGCCAGCAGTGTCGTAGCCGTCCCTAGCGGGGGCCAGTACTTC; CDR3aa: CASSVVAVPSGGQYF
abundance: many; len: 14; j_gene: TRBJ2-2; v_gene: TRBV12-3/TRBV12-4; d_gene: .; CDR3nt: TGTGCCAGCAGTTTAGTACACCACACCGGGGAGCTGTTTTTT; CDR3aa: CASSLVHHTGELFF
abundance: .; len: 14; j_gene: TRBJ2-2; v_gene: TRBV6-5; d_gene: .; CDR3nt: TGTGCCAGCAGTTACGTCCAGAACACCGGGGAGCTGTTTTTT; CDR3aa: CASSYVQNTGELFF
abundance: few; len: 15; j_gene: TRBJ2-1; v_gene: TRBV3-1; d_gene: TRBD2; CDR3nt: TGTGCCAGCAGCCCTCTAGCGGGAGGCCTCAATGAGCAGTTCTTC; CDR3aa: CASSPLAGGLNEQFF
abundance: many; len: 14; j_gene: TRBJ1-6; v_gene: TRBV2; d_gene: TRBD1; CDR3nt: TGTGCCAGCAGTGAAAAGGGGGCGCGATCACCCCTCCACTTT; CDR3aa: CASSEKGARSPLHF
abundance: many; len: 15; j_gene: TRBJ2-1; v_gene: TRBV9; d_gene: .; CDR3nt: TGTGCCAGCAGCGTAGGGTTTGGCTCCTACAATGAGCAGTTCTTC; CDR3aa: CASSVGFGSYNEQFF
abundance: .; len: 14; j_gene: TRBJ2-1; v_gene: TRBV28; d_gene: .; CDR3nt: TGTGCCAGCAGCCTGGAACAGATCTACAATGAGCAGTTCTTC; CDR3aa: CASSLEQIYNEQFF
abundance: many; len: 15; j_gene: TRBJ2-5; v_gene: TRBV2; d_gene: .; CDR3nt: TGTGCCAGCAGTGATTGGCGGGTGCGGGCAGAGACCCAGTACTTC; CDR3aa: CASSDWRVRAETQYF
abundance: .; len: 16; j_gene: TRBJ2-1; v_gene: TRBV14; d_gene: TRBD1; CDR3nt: TGTGCCAGCAGCCCCCCGGACAGGGAAAGGGTCAATGAGCAGTCCTTC; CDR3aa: CASSPPDRERVNEQSF
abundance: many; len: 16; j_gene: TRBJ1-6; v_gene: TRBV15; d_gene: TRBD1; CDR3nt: TGTGCCACCAGCAGAGATAAGACAGGGGGAGGTTCACCCCTCCACTTT; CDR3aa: CATSRDKTGGGSPLHF
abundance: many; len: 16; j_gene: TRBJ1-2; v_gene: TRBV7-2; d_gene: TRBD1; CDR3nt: TGTGCCAGCAGCTCGAGGACAGGGCCCCCCGCCTATGGCTACACCTTC; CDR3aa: CASSSRTGPPAYGYTF
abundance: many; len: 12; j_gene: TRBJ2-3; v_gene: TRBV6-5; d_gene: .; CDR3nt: TGTGCCAGCAGGAATCAGGCAGATACGCAGTATTTT; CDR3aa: CASRNQADTQYF
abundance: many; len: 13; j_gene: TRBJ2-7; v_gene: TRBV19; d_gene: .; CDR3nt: TGTGCCAGTAGTGTGACAGCGTCCTACGAGCAGTACTTC; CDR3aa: CASSVTASYEQYF
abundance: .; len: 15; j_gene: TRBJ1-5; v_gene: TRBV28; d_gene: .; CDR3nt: TGTGCCAGCAGCTGGCAGGGCATCGGCAATCAGCCCCAGCATTTT; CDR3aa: CASSWQGIGNQPQHF
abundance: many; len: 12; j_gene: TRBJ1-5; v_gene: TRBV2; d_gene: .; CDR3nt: TGTGCCAGCAGTGGGGTAGGGCAGCCCCAGCATTTT; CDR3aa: CASSGVGQPQHF
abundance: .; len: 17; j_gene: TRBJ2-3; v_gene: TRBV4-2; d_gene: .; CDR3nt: TGTGCCAGCAGCCAAGATCCCTCCAGCAGCAGCACAGATACGCAGTATTTT; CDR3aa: CASSQDPSSSSTDTQYF
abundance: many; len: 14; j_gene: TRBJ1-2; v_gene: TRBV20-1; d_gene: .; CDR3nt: TGCAGTGCTCATAGCGGGACCAGGGGCTATGGCTACACCTTC; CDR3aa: CSAHSGTRGYGYTF
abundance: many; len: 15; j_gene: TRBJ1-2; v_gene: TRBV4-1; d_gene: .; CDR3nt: TGCGCCAGCAGCCAAGAGGTAGGGGGAGGATATGGCTACACCTTC; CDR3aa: CASSQEVGGGYGYTF
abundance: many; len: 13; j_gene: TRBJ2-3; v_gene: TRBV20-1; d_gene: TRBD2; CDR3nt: TGCAGTGCCGATCTAGCGGGAGCAGATACGCAGTATTTT; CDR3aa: CSADLAGADTQYF
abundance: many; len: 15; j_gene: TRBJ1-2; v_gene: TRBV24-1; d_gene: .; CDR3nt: TGTGCCACCAGTACCCGGGTTGGGGATGACTATGGCTACACCTTC; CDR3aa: CATSTRVGDDYGYTF